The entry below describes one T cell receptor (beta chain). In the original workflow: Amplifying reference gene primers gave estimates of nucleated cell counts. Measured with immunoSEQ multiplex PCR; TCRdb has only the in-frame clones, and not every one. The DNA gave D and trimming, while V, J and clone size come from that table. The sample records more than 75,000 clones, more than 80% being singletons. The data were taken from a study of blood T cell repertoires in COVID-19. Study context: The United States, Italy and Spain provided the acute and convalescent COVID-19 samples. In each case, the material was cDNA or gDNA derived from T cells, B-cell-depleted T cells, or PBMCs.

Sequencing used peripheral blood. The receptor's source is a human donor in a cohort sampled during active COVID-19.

CDR3 bases: TGTGCCAGCAGCTTAGTCCCGAGCTCCTACAATGAGCAGTTCTTC. Protein product: CASSLVPSSYNEQFF. The chain is built from TRBV7-8 and TRBJ2-1; D gene unclear. This CDR3 spans 15 amino acids. Trimming took 1 base from V and 0 from J, leaving 7 bases between them. The germline CDR1 and CDR2 sequences are SGHVS and FQNEAQ.